This T cell receptor beta chain was observed in a study of T-cell memory formation after mild COVID-19. Study information: In these data, TCR clusters were largely donor specific. Study-wide findings and caveats: In pre-infection memory, a portion of responding clones appeared, which suggested that cross-reactive memory joined.

The TCR alpha and TCR beta cDNA libraries, bearing sample barcodes and UMIs, were generated by 5'RACE using constant-segment primers. One entry per CDR3 protein results from TCRdb running MiXCR on the 5' RACE reads. The table lists roughly 510,000 distinct CDR3 sequences, 17% of them singletons. Per the germline V gene, CDR1 is MGHRA and CDR2 is YSYEKL. V was cut by 1 base and J by 6 bases, with 15 bases left in between. The CDR3 sequence is 16 residues long. Concerning this clonotype itself: Its antigen is unidentified.

The specimen was PBMCs or a T cell subset sorted from them (not recorded which). This clonotype originated in an adult woman who had mild COVID-19 (a few samples of this study predate the infection). Cell type and time point are not known. The chain employs TRBV4-1 and TRBJ2-2; D gene unclear. CDR3 in amino acids: CASSQGSASRPGELFF. The DNA for the CDR3 is TGCGCCAGCAGCCAAGGTTCGGCGAGTAGGCCCGGGGAGCTGTTTTTT.